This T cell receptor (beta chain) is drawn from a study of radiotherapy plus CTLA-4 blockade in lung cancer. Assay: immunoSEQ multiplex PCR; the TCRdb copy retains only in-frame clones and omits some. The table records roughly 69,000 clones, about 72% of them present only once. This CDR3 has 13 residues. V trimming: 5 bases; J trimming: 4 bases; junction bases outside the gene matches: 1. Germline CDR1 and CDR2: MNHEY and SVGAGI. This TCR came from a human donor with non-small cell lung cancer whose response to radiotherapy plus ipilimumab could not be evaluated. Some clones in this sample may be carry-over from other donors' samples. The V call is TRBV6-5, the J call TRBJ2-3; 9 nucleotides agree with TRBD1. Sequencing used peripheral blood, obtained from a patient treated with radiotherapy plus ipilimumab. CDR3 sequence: CASSGQGSDTQYF. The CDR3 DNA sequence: TGTGCCAGCAGTGGACAGGGGTCAGATACGCAGTATTTT.